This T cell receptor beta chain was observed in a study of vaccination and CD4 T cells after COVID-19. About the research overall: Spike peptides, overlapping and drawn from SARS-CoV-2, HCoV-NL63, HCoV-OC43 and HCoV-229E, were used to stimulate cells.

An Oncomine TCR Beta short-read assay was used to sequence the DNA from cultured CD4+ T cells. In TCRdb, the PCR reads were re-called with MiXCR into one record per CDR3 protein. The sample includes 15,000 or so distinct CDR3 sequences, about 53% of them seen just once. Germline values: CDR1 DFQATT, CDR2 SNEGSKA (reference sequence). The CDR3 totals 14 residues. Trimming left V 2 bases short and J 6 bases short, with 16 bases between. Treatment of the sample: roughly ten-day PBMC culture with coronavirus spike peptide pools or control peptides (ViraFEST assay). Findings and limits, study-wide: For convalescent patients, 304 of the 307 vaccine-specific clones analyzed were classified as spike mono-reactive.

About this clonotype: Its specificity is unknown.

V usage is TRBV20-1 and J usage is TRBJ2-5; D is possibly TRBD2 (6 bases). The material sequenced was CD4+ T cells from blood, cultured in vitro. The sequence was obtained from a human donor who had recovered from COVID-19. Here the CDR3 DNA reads TGCAGTGCTAGATCGGGCGTCCGGGGGAAGACCCAGTACTTC. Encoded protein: CSARSGVRGKTQYF.